This T cell receptor (beta chain) emerged from a study of blood T cell repertoires in COVID-19. Looking at the study overall: The United States, Italy and Spain supplied acute and convalescent COVID-19 samples. From T cells, B-cell-depleted T cells, or PBMCs came the material, which was cDNA or gDNA.

Authors' data handling: Reference gene primer amplification yielded estimated nucleated cell counts. The table came from immunoSEQ multiplex PCR; TCRdb's copy has only in-frame clones and leaves some out. The V and J calls and clone size are taken from that table; D and trimming were inferred from the DNA. Of some 130,000 clones in the sample, roughly 78% were seen once. Germline assignment: CDR1 SGDLS and CDR2 YYNGEE. Trimming left V 1 base short and J 7 bases short, with 15 bases between. The CDR3 contains 15 residues. This sequence joins TRBV9 and TRBJ2-1; tentative D call: TRBD2 (6 bases). The sequenced material came from peripheral blood. This TCR was recovered from a man aged 55 to 70 with acute or convalescent COVID-19. The CDR3 protein is CASSVRAGFDNEQFF. CDR3 nucleotide sequence: TGTGCCAGCAGCGTAAGGGCGGGATTCGATAATGAGCAGTTCTTC.